The T cell receptor (beta chain) described here comes from a study of T-cell reconstitution after alpha-beta-depleted transplantation in children. Unique molecular identifiers were incorporated into the prepared TCRbeta library. Each CDR3 protein gets one entry after TCRdb re-called the PCR reads with MiXCR. The profile shows 300,000 or so distinct CDR3 sequences, around 25% of them singletons. The germline gives CDR1 SGHTA, CDR2 FQGNSA. CDR3 length: 15 residues. Between the trimmed V and J ends, which lost 2 bases and 5 bases, there was a span of 10 bases. This material consisted of PBMCs, mostly from graft donor cells, taken 180 days after TCRalphabeta/CD19-depleted stem cell transplant. The chain joins TRBV7-2 to TRBJ1-6; possibly TRBD1 for D (5 bases). The TCR comes from a male patient younger than 18 who had a stem cell transplant for acute lymphoblastic leukemia, so the T cells may come from the graft donor. The CDR3 DNA is TGTGCCAGCAGCTTACAGGGCTTGAATAATTCACCCCTCCACTTT. Residues: CASSLQGLNNSPLHF.